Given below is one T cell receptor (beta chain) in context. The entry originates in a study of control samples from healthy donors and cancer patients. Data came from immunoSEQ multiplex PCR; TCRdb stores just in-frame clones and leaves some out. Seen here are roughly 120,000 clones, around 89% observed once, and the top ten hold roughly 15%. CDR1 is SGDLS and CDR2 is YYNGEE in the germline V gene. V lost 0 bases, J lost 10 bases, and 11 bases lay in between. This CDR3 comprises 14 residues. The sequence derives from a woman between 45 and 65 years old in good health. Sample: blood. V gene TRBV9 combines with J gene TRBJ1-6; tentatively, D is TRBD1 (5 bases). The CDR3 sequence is CASSVGYGDSPLHF. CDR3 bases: TGTGCCAGCAGCGTAGGATATGGGGACTCACCCCTCCACTTT.